The clone carrying this T cell receptor (beta chain) has just a few counts. Its antigen is currently unknown. The DNA has a base that is unclear or was not read; X is used for its residue. TCRdb's table, derived via immunoSEQ multiplex PCR, lists solely in-frame clones and lacks some. The repertoire holds approximately 1,500 clones, with about 25% as singletons. The data belong to a study of T cells in localized non-small cell lung cancer. General observations from the study: Turning up in adjacent lung were a median around 50 of the top 100 tumor clones. Uninvolved adjacent lung showed the highest T cell clonality, exceeding tumor. It remains possible that heterogeneity exists, since only one tumor region was sequenced. Higher T cell density in the blood was associated with longer overall survival, whereas higher adjacent-lung clonality associated with shorter survival.

V was clipped by 6 bases and J by 4 bases, with 12 bases between them. This CDR3 region has 13 residues. The sequence was collected from a male donor older than 55 with stage II lung adenocarcinoma. V and J are TRBV23-1 and TRBJ1-2, with D perhaps matching TRBD1 (6 bases). TRBV23-1 is placed among ORFs of uncertain function. The material sequenced was lung tumor tissue, taken before any cancer treatment. The CDR3 bases are TGCGCCAGCAGCTTAGSAGGGGGCTATGGCTACACCTTC. Amino acid sequence: CASSLXGGYGYTF.